These T cell receptor beta chains were read from a single sample in a study of breast tumors, draining lymph nodes, adjacent tissues. TCRdb re-called the multiplex PCR reads with MiXCR, one entry per CDR3 protein. The sample has approximately 130,000 distinct CDR3 sequences, over 20% seen once. The sample taken for sequencing was axillary lymph node tissue. These receptors came from a female donor with breast cancer. Some clones in this sample may be carry-over from other donors' samples. CDR3s include the opening cysteine and the closing phenylalanine or tryptophan. The D gene is left open where the match is weak.

j_gene,v_gene,d_gene,CDR3aa
TRBJ2-5,TRBV18,-,CASSPITETQYF
TRBJ2-1,TRBV19,-,CASSIQGHNEQFF
TRBJ1-2,TRBV28,-,CASSAQGSEGYTF
TRBJ1-5,TRBV30,-,CAWSASGHLGGPQHF
TRBJ2-1,TRBV2,-,CASSPMLQGYNEQFF
TRBJ1-2,TRBV28,-,CASSYFRDTPGYTF
TRBJ2-1,TRBV12-3/TRBV12-4,-,CASSPLLGPYNEQFF
TRBJ2-1,TRBV7-2,TRBD2,CASSLVAGPREQFF
TRBJ2-5,TRBV28,-,CASSGEGWSGRRQETQYF
TRBJ2-7,TRBV25-1,-,CASSDLGAAYEQYF
TRBJ2-5,TRBV7-9,TRBD2,CASSPWGLAGEETQYF
TRBJ2-3,TRBV3-1,TRBD2,CASSQAGTSLTDTQYF
TRBJ2-1,TRBV5-1,-,CASSLGGRRSAPLGQFF
TRBJ2-3,TRBV5-1,TRBD1,CASRDRDFSTDTQYF
TRBJ1-2,TRBV12-3/TRBV12-4,-,CASSLPGHRSMTF
TRBJ2-3,TRBV9,-,CASSVGLAGWADTQYF
TRBJ2-5,TRBV2,TRBD2,CASSPPASGRVEETQYF
TRBJ2-4,TRBV2,TRBD1,CASQYRGRAKNIQYF
TRBJ2-5,TRBV12-3/TRBV12-4,-,CASSPAPRGTQYF
TRBJ2-7,TRBV6-1,-,CATHRTSPYEQYF
TRBJ1-1,TRBV20-1,-,CSARNRAGLNTEAFF
TRBJ2-3,TRBV6-5,TRBD2,CASSKRTSSHGGQYF
TRBJ1-2,TRBV6-2/TRBV6-3,TRBD1,CASSYRRPGQGALGYTF
TRBJ2-7,TRBV7-9,-,CASIPESGIPYEQYF
TRBJ2-1,TRBV11-2,TRBD2,CASNYKREGQNNEQFF
TRBJ1-3,TRBV4-2,TRBD1,CASSERQGSGNTIYF
TRBJ2-5,TRBV15,TRBD2,CATSRGLAQETQYF
TRBJ2-7,TRBV6-1,TRBD2,CASSVREEAYEQYF
TRBJ2-3,TRBV10-3,-,CAISESGPYTQYF
TRBJ2-6,TRBV27,-,CASSLSRAGANVLTF
TRBJ1-2,TRBV14,TRBD1,CASSQDPGQGNYGYTF
TRBJ1-6,TRBV10-2,-,CASSRQGYNSPLHF
TRBJ2-1,TRBV12-5,-,CASGLLVSLALHEQFF
TRBJ1-3,TRBV28,-,CASSDISPNTIYF
TRBJ2-2,TRBV9,TRBD1,CASSFHRGSTGELFF
TRBJ2-7,TRBV20-1,-,CSASGTENYEQYF
TRBJ2-1,TRBV9,TRBD2,CASSVGVAGVNEQFF
TRBJ2-7,TRBV27,TRBD1,CASSSWDRGNEQYF
TRBJ1-2,TRBV14,-,CASSQVVGDYGYTF
TRBJ2-3,TRBV7-9,-,CASSLPRGRESTDTQYF
TRBJ1-4,TRBV6-1,TRBD1,CASSAGQGSEKLFF
TRBJ2-7,TRBV10-3,-,CAISETLTGYEQYF
TRBJ2-3,TRBV6-4,-,CASSEWGTIATDTQYF
TRBJ1-6,TRBV7-9,TRBD1,CASSLGGTGTSPLHF
TRBJ1-4,TRBV3-1,-,CASSSRTGVNEKLFF
TRBJ1-4,TRBV5-4,TRBD1,CASSLGQPTNEKLFF
TRBJ1-5,TRBV20-1,TRBD1,CNATGQGVNQPQHF
TRBJ1-6,TRBV9,-,CASSAEPGQNSPPHF
TRBJ2-7,TRBV7-6,-,CASSLAGVGEQYF
TRBJ1-3,TRBV30,-,CAWSRSSGNTIYF